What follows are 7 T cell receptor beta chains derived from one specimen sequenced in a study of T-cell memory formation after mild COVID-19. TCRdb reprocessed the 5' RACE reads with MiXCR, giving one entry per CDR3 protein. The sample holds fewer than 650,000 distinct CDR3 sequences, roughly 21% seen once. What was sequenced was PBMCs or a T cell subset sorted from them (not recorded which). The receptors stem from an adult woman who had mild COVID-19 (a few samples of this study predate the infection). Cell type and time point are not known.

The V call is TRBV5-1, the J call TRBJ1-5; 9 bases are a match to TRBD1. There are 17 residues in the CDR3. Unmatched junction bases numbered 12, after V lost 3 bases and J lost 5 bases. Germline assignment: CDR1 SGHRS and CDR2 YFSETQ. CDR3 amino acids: CASSWGPGTGSDQPQHF. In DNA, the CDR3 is TGCGCCAGCAGCTGGGGTCCCGGGACAGGGTCCGATCAGCCCCAGCATTTT.

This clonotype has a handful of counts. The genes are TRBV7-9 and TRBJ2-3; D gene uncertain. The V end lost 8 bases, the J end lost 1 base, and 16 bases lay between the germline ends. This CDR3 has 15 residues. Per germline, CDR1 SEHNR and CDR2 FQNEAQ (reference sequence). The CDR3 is CASFEGGEGTDTQYF. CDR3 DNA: TGTGCCAGCTTCGAAGGCGGAGAGGGCACAGATACGCAGTATTTT.

CDR3 sequence: CASSPSNLGRQYF. CDR3 coding DNA: TGTGCCAGCAGCCCTTCCAATCTTGGACGGCAGTACTTC. J is TRBJ2-7 and V is TRBV3-1; D is undetermined. Germline loops: CDR1 LGHDT, CDR2 YNNKEL (reference sequence). CDR3 size: 13 residues. The V and J ends lost 4 bases and 9 bases respectively, with 16 bases between them.

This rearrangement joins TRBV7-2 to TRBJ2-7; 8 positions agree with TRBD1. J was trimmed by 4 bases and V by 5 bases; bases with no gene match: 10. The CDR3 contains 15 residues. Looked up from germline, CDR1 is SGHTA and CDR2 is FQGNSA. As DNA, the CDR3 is TGTGCCAGCAGCCAATTGACGGGACAGGCTTACGAGCAGTACTTC. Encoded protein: CASSQLTGQAYEQYF.

The CDR3 sequence is CAVSGAGGELFF. The CDR3 nucleotides are TGTGCCGTCTCAGGTGCAGGCGGGGAGCTGTTTTTT. V and J are TRBV6-6 and TRBJ2-2; D is ambiguous. Trimming pared 11 bases from V and 7 bases from J, leaving 14 bases between. This CDR3 has 12 residues. From germline, CDR1 is MNHNY and CDR2 SVGAGI (reference sequence).

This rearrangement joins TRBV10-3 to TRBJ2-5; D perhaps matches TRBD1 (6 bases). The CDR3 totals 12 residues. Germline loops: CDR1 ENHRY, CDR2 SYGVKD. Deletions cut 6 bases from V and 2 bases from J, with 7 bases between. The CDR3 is CAIRDRQETQYF. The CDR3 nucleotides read TGTGCCATCAGGGACAGACAAGAGACCCAGTACTTC.

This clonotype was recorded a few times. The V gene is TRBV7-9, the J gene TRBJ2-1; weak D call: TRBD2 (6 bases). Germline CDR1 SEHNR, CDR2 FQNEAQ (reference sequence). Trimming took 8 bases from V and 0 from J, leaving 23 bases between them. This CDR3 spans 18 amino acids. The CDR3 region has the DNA TGTGCCAGCCTGGGGCCGCCGGGGGTTCTTAGCTCCTACAATGAGCAGTTCTTC. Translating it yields CASLGPPGVLSSYNEQFF.